What follows is one TCR beta chain and its context. This record comes from a study of blood T cell repertoires in COVID-19. V gave up 4 bases and J gave up 4 bases, with 18 bases separating them. The CDR3 is 16 amino acids. Germline V gene sequence: CDR1 SGHRS, CDR2 YFSETQ. Methods used by the authors: The authors estimated nucleated cell counts from reference gene primer amplification. Using immunoSEQ multiplex PCR, the repertoire was profiled, and TCRdb retains in-frame clones only, with some absent. V, J and clone size were drawn from that table, and D and trimming were deduced from the DNA. The sample has roughly 70,000 clones; over 85% are singletons.

This rearrangement joins TRBV5-1 to TRBJ1-5; D unclear. The TCR was taken from a man between 50 and 59 years old with acute or convalescent COVID-19. The sequenced sample consisted of peripheral blood. CDR3 in amino acids: CASSPTVSSENQPQHF. The CDR3 coding sequence is TGCGCCAGCAGCCCCACCGTTAGCAGCGAGAATCAGCCCCAGCATTTT.